This T cell receptor beta chain was found in a study of T cells in tumors after PD-1 blockade. Study in general: Either cemiplimab 350 mg every 2 weeks or pembrolizumab 200 mg every 3 weeks was given. During anti-PD-1 treatment, some patients continued daily vismodegib 150 mg.

Study-wide results and limits: Peripheral recruitment is suggested, as some novel exhausted tumor clones were in pre-treatment blood.

Produced via immunoSEQ multiplex PCR; TCRdb's table is partial and in-frame only. The sample has around 50,000 clones; 75% to 85% are singletons. A word on this clone: Its antigen is currently unknown.

The receptor's source is a human donor with basal cell carcinoma. The sequencing here drew on PBMCs, taken before anti-PD-1 treatment.

The DNA of the CDR3 is TGCAGCGTTGGACAGGGCGCTGGAAACACCATATATTTT. This translates into CSVGQGAGNTIYF. The genes are TRBV29-1 and TRBJ1-3; 7 bases are shared with TRBD1. The CDR3 sequence is 13 residues long. The V and J ends lost 4 bases and 2 bases, in that order; junction bases with no gene match: 2. The germline V gene has CDR1 SQVTM and CDR2 ANQGSEA.